These 17 T cell receptor beta chains were sequenced from one sample in a study of blood T cell repertoires in COVID-19. Assay: immunoSEQ multiplex PCR; the TCRdb copy retains only in-frame clones and omits some. The table records some 350,000 clones, 88% of them present only once. The sequencing input was peripheral blood. These TCRs come from a woman in her 70s with COVID-19, enrolled during active disease.

The rearrangement uses TRBV19 and TRBJ1-5; 8 bases fit TRBD1. With 3 bases clipped from V and 0 bases from J, the junction kept 16 bases outside the gene matches. Germline V gene sequence: CDR1 LNHDA, CDR2 SQIVND (reference sequence). This CDR3 comprises 20 residues. For the CDR3, the DNA is TGTGCCAGTAGTATGGGGGTTAACAGGGGGTTTTTTTATAGCAATCAGCCCCAGCATTTT. Encoded protein: CASSMGVNRGFFYSNQPQHF.

The chain is built from TRBV6-6 and TRBJ1-6; 8 nucleotides agree with TRBD1. Germline CDR1 reads MNHNY; CDR2 reads SVGAGI (reference sequence). This CDR3 spans 16 amino acids. V dropped 4 bases and J dropped 10; count of bases not matched to a gene: 12. The CDR3 coding sequence is TGTGCCAGCAGTTCCTCCCCGGACAGGGTTGAGTCACCCCTCCACTTT. It encodes CASSSSPDRVESPLHF.

The chain carries TRBV27 and TRBJ2-1; TRBD2 agrees at 11 bases. From germline, CDR1 is MNHEY and CDR2 SMNVEV (reference sequence). V shed 6 bases, J shed 12 bases, and the junction held 13 bases outside the gene matches. The CDR3 runs to 15 residues. The CDR3 DNA follows: TGTGCCAGCAGCCCCGGGACTAGCGGTTTTAGGGGGCAGTTCTTC. This translates into CASSPGTSGFRGQFF.

This clone was seen a handful of times. The chain uses TRBV6-6 and TRBJ2-7, with 7 bases fitting TRBD1. This CDR3 has 12 amino acids. The V and J ends lost 11 bases and 2 bases, in that order; junction bases with no gene match: 6. Germline CDR1 MNHNY, CDR2 SVGAGI (reference sequence). Here the CDR3 reads CAGTGDPYEQYF. DNA of the CDR3: TGTGCCGGAACAGGGGACCCCTACGAGCAGTACTTC.

The genes are TRBV12-3 or TRBV12-4 and TRBJ1-2; TRBD1 might be the D (6 bases). There are 13 residues in the CDR3. V was shortened by 6 bases and J by 8 bases, with 16 bases between the two germline ends. The CDR3 DNA is TGTGCCAGCAGCCCAGGGGTAAAACGGGGCTACACCTTC. This encodes CASSPGVKRGYTF.

The V gene is TRBV19, the J gene TRBJ1-6, with D possibly TRBD1 on 6 matching bases. Germline V gene sequence: CDR1 LNHDA, CDR2 SQIVND (reference sequence). The CDR3 covers 15 residues. Between the trimmed V and J ends, which lost 3 bases and 6 bases, there was a span of 12 bases. CDR3 sequence: CASSMAAGVNSPLHF. DNA of the CDR3: TGTGCCAGTAGTATGGCGGCAGGGGTTAATTCACCCCTCCACTTT.

This rearrangement joins TRBV27 to TRBJ2-3, with 7 positions matching TRBD2. Per the germline V gene, CDR1 is MNHEY and CDR2 is SMNVEV (reference sequence). The CDR3 contains 13 residues. V lost 10 bases to trimming and J lost 2 bases; unmatched junction nucleotides: 6. CDR3 sequence reads: CAIRGLNTDTQYF. The CDR3 DNA reads as TGTGCCATCCGGGGACTAAACACAGATACGCAGTATTTT.

This chain joins TRBV5-4 and TRBJ2-3; no clear D gene. Looked up from germline, CDR1 is SGHNT and CDR2 is YYREEE (reference sequence). There are 15 residues in the CDR3. The ends were cut back, 4 bases at V and 2 bases at J, with 14 bases in the middle. The CDR3 sequence is CASSPAERYTDTQYF. The CDR3 bases are TGTGCCAGCAGCCCTGCCGAGCGTTACACAGATACGCAGTATTTT.

The gene calls are TRBV5-1 and TRBJ1-3; the match to TRBD1 covers 9 bases. V lost 5 bases and J lost 0; bases outside the gene matches: 12. Germline CDR1 is SGHRS and CDR2 is YFSETQ. The CDR3 totals 18 residues. The CDR3 loop reads CASSPGTGTGLSGNTIYF. In nucleotides, the CDR3 is TGCGCCAGCAGTCCCGGGACAGGGACCGGTCTCTCTGGAAACACCATATATTTT.

Turning to this clone: Other DNA sequences in the sample encode the same CDR3. The chain combines TRBV2 with TRBJ1-5, with D possibly matching TRBD1 (6 bases). V shed 1 base and J shed 4 bases, with 8 bases lying between them. CDR1 is SNHLY, CDR2 FYNNEI, per germline. The CDR3 length is 14 residues. Here the CDR3 DNA reads TGTGCCAGCAGTGAAGGGGGGCCGAATCAGCCCCAGCATTTT. Its protein is CASSEGGPNQPQHF. Combining the CDR3 with reference TRBV2 and TRBJ1-5 gives the whole variable domain EPEVTQTPSHQVTQMGQEVILRCVPISNHLYFYWYRQILGQKVEFLVSFYNNEISEKSEIFDDQFSVERPDGSNFTLKIRSTKLEDSAMYFCASSEGGPNQPQHFGDGTRLSIL.

The V call is TRBV7-2, the J call TRBJ2-1, with D hard to call. This CDR3 is 13 amino acids long. The germline V gene has CDR1 SGHTA and CDR2 FQGNSA. V was shortened by 0 bases and J by 7 bases, with 7 bases between the two germline ends. The CDR3 sequence: CASSLAPENEQFF. CDR3 in DNA: TGTGCCAGCAGCTTAGCGCCGGAGAATGAGCAGTTCTTC.

The J gene is TRBJ1-5, the V gene TRBV2; 8 bases match TRBD1. The germline V gene encodes CDR1 SNHLY and CDR2 FYNNEI. J was trimmed by 7 bases and V by 8 bases; bases with no gene match: 10. CDR3 length: 14 residues. CDR3 DNA sequence: TGTGCCAGCGGAGAGGACAGGGAAATACAGCCCCAGCATTTT. This encodes CASGEDREIQPQHF. The full variable domain, its missing parts supplied by reference TRBV2 and TRBJ1-5, is EPEVTQTPSHQVTQMGQEVILRCVPISNHLYFYWYRQILGQKVEFLVSFYNNEISEKSEIFDDQFSVERPDGSNFTLKIRSTKLEDSAMYFCASGEDREIQPQHFGDGTRLSIL.

This chain joins TRBV4-1 and TRBJ1-2; a possible D gene is TRBD1 (5 bases). The V end lost 1 base, the J end lost 8 bases, and 23 bases lay between the germline ends. The CDR3 covers 17 residues. Per germline, CDR1 MGHRA and CDR2 YSYEKL. This CDR3 reads CASSQATSLGRIAGYTF. The CDR3 nucleotides are TGCGCCAGCAGCCAAGCTACCTCCCTGGGGCGAATCGCCGGCTACACCTTC.

The chain recombines TRBV6-5 with TRBJ2-5; 13 bases agree with TRBD2. The CDR3 has 16 residues. Germline CDR1 reads MNHEY; CDR2 reads SVGAGI. Germline trimming cut 1 base from V and 5 bases from J; bases unmatched to any gene: 4. The DNA of the CDR3 is TGTGCCAGCAGTTACTTGGGACTAGCGGGGTCTGAGACCCAGTACTTC. Protein product: CASSYLGLAGSETQYF.

This clone has just one count. The chain couples TRBV18 to TRBJ1-1; TRBD1 agrees at 8 bases. This CDR3 region has 15 residues. V shed 3 bases, J shed 7 bases, and the junction held 10 bases outside the gene matches. Germline V lookup: CDR1 KGHSH, CDR2 LQKENI. In DNA, the CDR3 is TGTGCCAGCTCACCTGTTTCGGGACAGGCCATTGAAGCTTTCTTT. This encodes CASSPVSGQAIEAFF.

The J gene is TRBJ1-1, the V gene TRBV7-2; TRBD1 matches 8 bases. V trimming: 4 bases; J trimming: 5 bases; junction bases outside the gene matches: 6. CDR1 is SGHTA and CDR2 is FQGNSA in the germline V gene. The CDR3 covers 14 residues. Written as DNA, the CDR3 is TGTGCCAGCAGCTATGACAGGGGCGGAACTGAAGCTTTCTTT. Translation: CASSYDRGGTEAFF.

This clone was counted a single time. CDR3 DNA: TGTGCCAGCAGCGCCCCCGGGGGTACGAACTATGGCTACACCTTC. Translating it yields CASSAPGGTNYGYTF. V is TRBV5-5 and J is TRBJ1-2; a possible D gene is TRBD1 (5 bases). The CDR3 has 15 amino acids. CDR1 is SGHKS and CDR2 is YYEKEE in the germline V gene (reference sequence). V gave up 4 bases and J gave up 2 bases, with 15 bases separating them.